This T cell receptor (beta chain) originates from a study of T cells after yellow fever vaccination. Findings and caveats of the study: Contaminating bulk clonotypes could be abundant in FACS-sorted repertoires. Clonotype sharing between CD4 and CD8 compartments was small. Among primary-vaccination clones, most reappeared after the booster, at roughly 95% for CD4 and more than 75% for CD8.

This clonotype was observed a few times. Its antigen is currently unknown. Researchers made TCR cDNA using 5'RACE template switching, and this step added a universal primer site and UMIs. From the 5' RACE reads, TCRdb called clonotypes with MiXCR, one entry per CDR3 protein. The data show under 600,000 distinct CDR3 sequences, 20% to 25% seen once. The material was PBMCs, obtained less than 25 days after the first yellow fever vaccination. The sequence was obtained from a man younger than 35 who received the YFV17D yellow fever vaccine.

The CDR3 sequence: CASSFGGRRADTQYF. The CDR3 bases are TGTGCCAGCAGCTTCGGGGGGCGTCGGGCAGATACGCAGTATTTT. V and J are TRBV7-2 and TRBJ2-3, with D possibly TRBD2 on 7 matching bases. This CDR3 comprises 15 residues. CDR1 and CDR2 (germline): SGHTA, FQGNSA. Trimming cost V 3 bases and J 4 bases, with 14 bases left between them.